One and the same sample provided the 21 T cell receptor beta chains below, sequenced in a study of shared clonotypes between healthy human individuals. Sequenced by immunoSEQ multiplex PCR; TCRdb stores in-frame clones only, minus some. The sample carries 75,000 to 100,000 clones, around 43% recorded once. The sample comprised PBMCs. All receptors derive from a woman aged 40 to 55 in good health. Some clones in this sample may be carry-over from other donors' samples.

This clone has only a few counts. The V and J genes are TRBV18 and TRBJ2-5; possibly TRBD1 for D (6 bases). The end of the DNA fits TRBJ2-7 better, so the J call may be wrong. The germline V gene encodes CDR1 KGHSH and CDR2 LQKENI. The CDR3 spans 14 residues. The CDR3 region is CASSPGTYSYEQYF. CDR3 bases: TGTGCCAGCTCACCAGGGACATACTCCTACGAGCAGTACTTC.

V gene TRBV25-1 combines with J gene TRBJ2-5, with unresolved D. Trimming cost V 6 bases and J 5 bases, with 4 bases left between them. This CDR3 has 10 amino acids. Germline values: CDR1 MGHDK, CDR2 SYGVNS. For the CDR3, the DNA is TGTGCCAGCAGGGGCGAGACCCAGTACTTC. This encodes CASRGETQYF.

Many counts were recorded for this clone. The V call is TRBV18, the J call TRBJ2-1; no firm D call. The germline V gene encodes CDR1 KGHSH and CDR2 LQKENI. The CDR3 runs 15 residues. With 0 bases removed from V and 6 bases from J, the gap between germline ends came to 12 bases. The CDR3 sequence: CASSPPSIDGNEQFF. The CDR3 bases are TGTGCCAGCTCACCACCAAGCATTGACGGCAATGAGCAGTTCTTC.

This clone was picked up a small number of times. V is TRBV2 and J is TRBJ2-7, with D maybe TRBD2 (6 bases). From germline, CDR1 is SNHLY and CDR2 FYNNEI. The CDR3 runs to 14 residues. Trimming cost V 4 bases and J 0 bases, with 10 bases left between them. CDR3 sequence: CASSGQRASYEQYF. The CDR3 coding sequence is TGTGCCAGCAGTGGCCAGCGGGCCTCCTACGAGCAGTACTTC.

This clone was counted a single time. The V call is TRBV29-1, the J call TRBJ2-1; the D gene is possibly TRBD2 (5 bases). Between the trimmed V and J ends, which lost 1 base and 5 bases, there was a span of 12 bases. CDR1 is SQVTM, CDR2 ANQGSEA, per germline. The CDR3 totals 14 residues. The CDR3, as DNA: TGCAGCGTTGAAGTTGCTGGAGGCAACAATGAGCAGTTCTTC. It yields the protein CSVEVAGGNNEQFF.

In this sample, this clone turned up many times. This chain uses TRBV5-6 with TRBJ2-1, with 9 nucleotides matching TRBD1. CDR1 and CDR2 from the germline V gene are SGHDT and YYEEEE. The trim removed 4 bases at V and 3 bases at J, leaving 5 bases unmatched. The CDR3 is 15 residues long. CDR3 sequence reads: CASSPGDRDYNEQFF. Written as DNA, the CDR3 is TGTGCCAGCAGCCCAGGGGACAGGGACTACAATGAGCAGTTCTTC.

The table lists this clone with a few counts. This chain joins TRBV19 and TRBJ1-3; tentatively, D is TRBD1 (6 bases). CDR1 is LNHDA and CDR2 is SQIVND in the germline V gene (reference sequence). The V end was cut by 7 bases, the J end by 8 bases, with 15 bases between. The CDR3 length is 13 residues. The CDR3 DNA follows: TGTGCCAGTATGTGGACAGACGGAGACACCATATATTTT. Translating it yields CASMWTDGDTIYF.

This clone showed up just a few times. The chain combines TRBV28 with TRBJ2-2; 8 bases align to TRBD1. Germline V gene data show CDR1 as MDHEN and CDR2 as SYDVKM. The CDR3 covers 15 residues. V trimming: 7 bases; J trimming: 4 bases; junction bases outside the gene matches: 8. DNA of the CDR3: TGTGCCAGCAAGCCCAGGGGGCGAGGCACCGGGGAGCTGTTTTTT. Translated: CASKPRGRGTGELFF. The variable domain in full, with the rest retrieved from reference TRBV28 and TRBJ2-2, is DVKVTQSSRYLVKRTGEKVFLECVQDMDHENMFWYRQDPGLGLRLIYFSYDVKMKEKGDIPEGYSVSREKKERFSLILESASTNQTSMYLCASKPRGRGTGELFFGEGSRLTVL.

V usage is TRBV6-5 and J usage is TRBJ2-1; 9 bases align to TRBD2. The germline CDR1 and CDR2 sequences are MNHEY and SVGAGI. V shed 5 bases and J 4 bases; nucleotides not matched to a gene: 6. The CDR3 loop spans 15 amino acids. CDR3 bases: TGTGCCAGCAGTAGAGGCGGGAGGGCTTACAATGAGCAGTTCTTC. Its protein product is CASSRGGRAYNEQFF.

This clone was seen many times. The chain has TRBV30 and TRBJ2-5, with D maybe TRBD2 (5 bases). Germline lookup yields CDR1 GTSNPN and CDR2 SVGIG (reference sequence). The CDR3 runs to 13 residues. With 3 bases removed from V and 2 bases from J, the gap between germline ends came to 10 bases. The CDR3 DNA sequence: TGTGCCTGGAGGCAACTAGGGCAAGAGACCCAGTACTTC. Translation: CAWRQLGQETQYF. Full variable domain (outside the CDR3, taken from reference TRBV30 and TRBJ2-5): SQTIHQWPATLVQPVGSPLSLECTVEGTSNPNLYWYRQAAGRGLQLLFYSVGIGQISSEVPQNLSASRPQDRQFILSSKKLLLSDSGFYLCAWRQLGQETQYFGPGTRLLVL.

The chain recombines TRBV6-6 with TRBJ1-5, with no clear D. The CDR3 extends over 13 amino acids. The V and J ends lost 6 bases and 2 bases respectively, with 8 bases between them. Looked up from germline, CDR1 is MNHNY and CDR2 is SVGAGI (reference sequence). CDR3 DNA sequence: TGTGCCAGCAGCACCCAGCGCAATCAGCCCCAGCATTTT. Its translation: CASSTQRNQPQHF.

This clone is a singleton in its sample. The V and J genes are TRBV15 and TRBJ2-1; TRBD1 agrees at 9 bases. The V segment lost 5 bases and the J segment 6 bases; nucleotides outside the gene matches: 8. This CDR3 has 15 residues. Germline V lookup: CDR1 LNHNV, CDR2 YYDKDF (reference sequence). The CDR3, as DNA: TGTGCCACCAGCCCCCAGACAGGGGGGCGCAATGAGCAGTTCTTC. Protein: CATSPQTGGRNEQFF.

This clone was seen a handful of times. This chain connects TRBV28 to TRBJ1-1; D gene ambiguous. Looked up from germline, CDR1 is MDHEN and CDR2 is SYDVKM. Trimming left V 8 bases short and J 5 bases short, with 21 bases between. The CDR3 has 15 residues. The CDR3: CASSLRGRGGTEAFF. In DNA, the CDR3 is TGTGCCAGCTCCCTCAGAGGACGGGGAGGGACTGAAGCTTTCTTT.

The chain couples TRBV4-1 to TRBJ1-5; TRBD1 matches at 10 bases. Trimming took 1 base from V and 6 from J; bases not matched to a gene: 3. Germline CDR1 MGHRA, CDR2 YSYEKL. The CDR3 runs to 15 residues. The CDR3 region is CASSQVGQGFQPQHF. CDR3 coding DNA: TGCGCCAGCAGCCAAGTGGGACAGGGGTTTCAGCCCCAGCATTTT.

The V and J genes are TRBV7-9 and TRBJ2-7, with TRBD1 matching over 7 bases. The CDR3 consists of 13 residues. V shed 4 bases and J 2 bases; nucleotides not matched to a gene: 2. Germline V lookup: CDR1 SEHNR, CDR2 FQNEAQ (reference sequence). In nucleotides, the CDR3 is TGTGCCAGCAGCTCCAGGGGGACCTACGAGCAGTACTTC. This translates into CASSSRGTYEQYF.

The gene calls are TRBV9 and TRBJ2-1; D is unclear. The CDR3 extends over 14 amino acids. V was trimmed by 5 bases and J by 0 bases, leaving 9 bases between them. Germline values: CDR1 SGDLS, CDR2 YYNGEE. CDR3 in DNA: TGTGCCAGCAGAAGGTTAAGCTCCTACAATGAGCAGTTCTTC. Protein: CASRRLSSYNEQFF.

This rearrangement joins TRBV6-1 to TRBJ1-1, with D possibly matching TRBD1 (5 bases). The CDR3 runs 15 residues. The V end lost 0 bases, the J end lost 4 bases, and 12 bases lay between the germline ends. The V gene's germline CDR1 is MNHNS and CDR2 SASEGT. CDR3 in DNA: TGTGCCAGCAGTGAAGCCCTGGGGGGGGGCACTGAAGCTTTCTTT. This translates into CASSEALGGGTEAFF.

This clone was seen at least ten times. The J gene is TRBJ1-5, the V gene TRBV4-1; maybe TRBD1 (5 bases). This CDR3 contains 16 residues. The V end was cut by 0 bases, the J end by 3 bases, with 12 bases between. Per the germline V gene, CDR1 is MGHRA and CDR2 is YSYEKL. In DNA form, the CDR3 reads TGCGCCAGCAGCCAAGAACGGGCAGGGCACAATCAGCCCCAGCATTTT. Translated, it gives CASSQERAGHNQPQHF.

This clone has at least ten counts. CDR3 protein: CAWSVSGNQYF. The CDR3, as DNA: TGTGCCTGGAGTGTTTCCGGGAATCAGTACTTC. The rearrangement joins TRBV30 to TRBJ2-7; possibly TRBD2 for D (5 bases). Germline-derived CDR1 and CDR2 are GTSNPN and SVGIG (reference sequence). Trimming left V 0 bases short and J 10 bases short, with 10 bases between. This CDR3 has 11 amino acids.

The CDR3 region is CASSILRGGEAFF. CDR3 DNA: TGTGCCAGCAGCATTCTCAGGGGCGGAGAAGCTTTCTTT. The chain uses TRBV7-5 and TRBJ1-1; the D segment call TRBD1 is taken from the table without a DNA check. TRBV7-5 is annotated as a pseudogene. CDR3 length: 13 residues.

This clone was observed once. This clone may be a read error of a much larger clone one base away. The chain has TRBV7-3 and TRBJ2-1; no reliable D call. Trimming cost V 3 bases and J 3 bases, with 0 bases left between them. The CDR3 extends over 11 amino acids. Per the germline V gene, CDR1 is SGHTA and CDR2 is FQGTGA. CDR3 sequence: CASSFYNEQFF. In DNA form, the CDR3 reads TGTGCCAGCAGCTTCTACAATGAGCAGTTCTTC.